This TCR beta chain appears in the sequencing data of a study of blood T cell repertoires in COVID-19. Study-wide background: Some COVID-19 samples were acute and others convalescent; all came from the United States, Italy and Spain. PBMCs, B-cell-depleted T cells, or T cells were the source of the cDNA or gDNA that made up the material.

Germline values: CDR1 MNHEY, CDR2 SVGEGT. V was cut by 4 bases and J by 4 bases, with 5 bases left in between. CDR3 size: 12 residues. Authors' processing steps: Nucleated cell counts were estimated from reference gene primer amplification. Profiled with immunoSEQ multiplex PCR; TCRdb holds only in-frame clones, not every one. Clone size and V and J calls were adopted from that table, with D and trimming inferred from the DNA. The data contain 200,000 to 300,000 clones, 85% to 90% of them singletons. The sequenced sample was peripheral blood. V usage is TRBV6-2 or TRBV6-3 and J usage is TRBJ1-5; D not certain. This receptor was identified in a woman aged 40 to 50 who had recovered from COVID-19. CDR3 in DNA: TGTGCCAGCAGTTGGCAGAATCAGCCCCAGCATTTT. It translates to CASSWQNQPQHF.